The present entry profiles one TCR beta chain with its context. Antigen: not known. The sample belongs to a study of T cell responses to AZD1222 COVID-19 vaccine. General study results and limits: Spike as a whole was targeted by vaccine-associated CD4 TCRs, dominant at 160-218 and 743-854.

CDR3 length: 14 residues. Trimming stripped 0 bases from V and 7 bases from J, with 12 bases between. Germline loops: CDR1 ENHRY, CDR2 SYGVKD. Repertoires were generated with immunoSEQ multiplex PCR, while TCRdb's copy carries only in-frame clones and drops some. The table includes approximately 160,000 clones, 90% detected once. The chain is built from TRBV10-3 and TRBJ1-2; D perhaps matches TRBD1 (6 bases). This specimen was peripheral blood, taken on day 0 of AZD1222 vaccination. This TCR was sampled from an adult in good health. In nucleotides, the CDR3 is TGTGCCATCAGTGAGTCGATACAGGGAGCTGGCTACACCTTC. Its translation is CAISESIQGAGYTF.